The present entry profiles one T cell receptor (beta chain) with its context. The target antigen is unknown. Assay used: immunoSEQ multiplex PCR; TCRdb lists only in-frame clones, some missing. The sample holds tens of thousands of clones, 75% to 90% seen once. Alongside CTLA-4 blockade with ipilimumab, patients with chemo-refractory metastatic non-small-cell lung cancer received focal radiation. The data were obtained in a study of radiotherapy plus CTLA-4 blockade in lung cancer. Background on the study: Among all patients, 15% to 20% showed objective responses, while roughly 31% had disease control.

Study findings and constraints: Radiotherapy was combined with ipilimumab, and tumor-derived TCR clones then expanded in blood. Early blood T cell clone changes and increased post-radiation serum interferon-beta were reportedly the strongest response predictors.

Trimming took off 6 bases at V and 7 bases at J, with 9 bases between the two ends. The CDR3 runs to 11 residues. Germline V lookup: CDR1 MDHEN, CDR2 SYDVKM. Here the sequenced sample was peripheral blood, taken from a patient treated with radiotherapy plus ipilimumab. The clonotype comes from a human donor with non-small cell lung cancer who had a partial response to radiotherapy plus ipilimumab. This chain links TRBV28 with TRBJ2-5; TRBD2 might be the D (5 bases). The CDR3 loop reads CASSWRATQYF. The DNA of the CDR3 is TGTGCCAGCAGCTGGCGGGCGACCCAGTACTTC.